This T cell receptor beta chain was sequenced during a study of identical twins (dated by TCRdb to the mid-2010s). Background on the whole study: To test whether fetal clonotypes persist, the study used deep sequencing on TCR alpha and beta repertoires from monozygotic twins, unrelated adults of various ages, and cord blood. To rule out contamination, replicate twin experiments were performed at different times with different library preparation protocols.

For CDR1 and CDR2, the germline V gene lists MNHEY and SVGEGT. From its cysteine to its phenylalanine, the CDR3 spans 14 amino acids. The only DNA kept is the CDR3, 42 bases in frame from the first base. Trimming costs V 2 bases and J 8 bases, and their ends lie 14 bases apart. Every donor in the study was a healthy Caucasian. The twin cohort consisted of three pairs of female monozygotic twins, all aged roughly 18 to 30 years. Peripheral blood mononuclear cells were the source from which RNA for the TCR libraries was isolated. Concerning this clonotype itself: Which antigen it targets is not known. No base quality values were provided; no much bigger clone lies one nucleotide off.

General conclusions and limits of the study: Fewer insertions were carried by abundant cord blood beta clonotypes, a similar but weaker trend appeared in young adult naive repertoires, and no such trend appeared in memory repertoires. The excess sharing between twins in beta out-of-frame sequences was weaker because fewer shared sequences reduced the signal-to-noise ratio. In monozygotic twins, recombination models systematically underestimated out-of-frame TCR alpha sharing, but the models matched the sharing seen between unrelated individuals. Because the same donors could not be followed over many years, the conclusions depended on cross-sectional statistical analysis. Compared with coincidental sharing between unrelated individuals, out-of-frame TCR alpha sequences shared between twins showed an excess of sequences with low generation probability. Invariant T cells such as MAIT and iNKT could partly confound zero-insertion analyses, although diverse VJ usage argued against such confounding for most clonotypes.

Receptors were amplified or captured by 5' RACE. The sequencer was an Illumina HiSeq 2000. Template switching introduced a universal primer binding site; the final cDNA contained a unique molecular identifier, enabling accurate counting of TCR cDNA molecules. First-strand cDNA for TCR alpha and beta chains was synthesized from specific primers in the conserved constant-segment region. To control for contamination, each cDNA library was double barcoded with a SMART-Mk sample barcode plus Illumina barcodes. TruSeq adapter sequences and Illumina sample barcodes were added in two successive PCR steps. The TCR alpha and beta cDNA libraries were sequenced on the Illumina HiSeq platform using custom primers. From the authors' description of their analysis: MiGEC processed the raw reads to extract unique molecular identifiers, while MiXCR was used to determine the CDR3 positions. Recombination models were inferred per individual with the repgenHMM and IGoR tools using an EM algorithm. Shared clonotypes were analyzed with the tcR package in R, and sharing was normalized by the product of cloneset sizes. Out-of-frame nonproductive sequences were analyzed to study raw recombination free of thymic and clonal selection effects. TCRdb trimmed public reads at Q25 via fastp, called clones via MiXCR and kept in-frame beta chains. Each CDR3 protein gets just one entry, which takes the most common genes and DNA from the rows behind it. V and J calls and clone size were set by TCRdb, not the authors. Here the sample has 600,000 to 700,000 distinct CDR3 sequences; 21% occur a single time. Together, the top ten hold about 4.3% of the sample.

The sample was also reused in another study, on T cells expressing NK-cell markers. Reported in the second study: In sorted CD3+CD56+NKG2C+, CD3+CD56+NKG2C- and CD3+CD56-NKG2C+ T-cell subsets from 7 to 9 donors, TCR beta-chain repertoires were profiled. Of the eight sequenced donors, seven were found to be HCMV-seropositive and one was found to be HCMV-seronegative. In several experiments an anti-gammadeltaTCR antibody was added to restrict sorting to alphabetaTCR-expressing T cells. In a handful of donors, the dominant CD3+CD56+NKG2C+ clonotypes were found to rank among the top 10 CD8+ clonotypes and to make up about 1.0-7.0% of CD8+ T cells. Those dominant clonotypes were again the most abundant among CD3+CD56-NKG2C+ cells in a handful of donors, at about 25-65%. Whether the expanded NKG2C-expressing T cell clones were specific for HCMV antigens remained unclear. Randomly selected healthy volunteers, three men and five women, were used as the eight sequenced donors. A commercial ELISA kit detecting HCMV-specific IgG in serum was used to determine HCMV serostatus. For more than five donors, bulk peripheral blood T-cell repertoires were also sequenced from unsorted PBMC. MIGEC was used to demultiplex reads and group reads by UMI, and MiTCR was used to assemble and quantify clonotypes. To exclude erroneous sequences, only TCR cDNA sequences supported by at least two reads were retained. Downstream repertoire analysis used the tcR package, and clonotypes were matched across fractions by CDR3 nucleotide sequence plus V segment. Antigen specificity was annotated against VDJdb with VDJmatch, allowing one amino acid substitution in CDR3.

The rearrangement joined TRBV6-2 or TRBV6-3 to TRBJ2-3, with TRBD2 perhaps the D gene, on 6 matching bases. Sequencing was performed on PBMCs. This clonotype originated in a woman between 18 and 29 years old in good health. The sequenced DNA is TGTGCCAGCAGTTACGGCGGGATAGGGTTTACGCAGTATTTT. Its coded protein is CASSYGGIGFTQYF.